In this sample, the clone carrying this T cell receptor beta chain turned up a few times. These data belong to a study of identical twins. After template switching added a universal primer site, the resulting cDNA carried unique molecular identifiers. TCRdb used MiXCR to reprocess the 5' RACE reads, holding one entry per CDR3 protein. The sample shows about 690,000 distinct CDR3 sequences, approximately 21% of them seen only once. CDR1 MNHNS and CDR2 SASEGT come from the germline V gene. The CDR3 is made up of 15 amino acids. Germline trimming cut 6 bases from V and 6 bases from J; bases unmatched to any gene: 10. Separately, the same data were catalogued under a study of T cells expressing NK-cell markers. As reported in that work: The authors sequenced eight donors, of whom seven were HCMV-seropositive and one was seronegative.

The sequenced material came from PBMCs. V usage is TRBV6-1 and J usage is TRBJ2-3, with TRBD1 matching over 9 bases. The clonotype originates from a woman aged 18 to 35 in good health. The CDR3 spells CASSLGTGNGDTQYF. The CDR3 DNA reads TGTGCCAGCAGCCTAGGGACAGGGAATGGTGATACGCAGTATTTT.